These 21 T cell receptor beta chains came from one sample sequenced in a study of blood T cell repertoires in COVID-19. Here immunoSEQ multiplex PCR was the method, and the copy in TCRdb shows in-frame clones only, minus some. The repertoire consists of approximately 400,000 clones, with roughly four fifths occurring once and the leading ten covering more than 0.95%. Sequencing was performed on peripheral blood. These receptors were obtained from a human donor with acute or convalescent COVID-19. The donor label of this sample is uncertain.

The rearrangement joins TRBV4-1 to TRBJ1-5, with a possible D match to TRBD1 (6 bases). V was cut by 1 base and J by 4 bases, with 11 bases left in between. Germline V lookup: CDR1 MGHRA, CDR2 YSYEKL. This CDR3 contains 15 residues. The chain's CDR3 is CASSQVTGQNQPQHF. CDR3 nucleotides: TGCGCCAGCAGCCAAGTGACAGGTCAGAATCAGCCCCAGCATTTT.

As to this clone: A much larger clone is a single base away; this may be a read error. This chain connects TRBV29-1 to TRBJ1-4, with D perhaps matching TRBD1 (6 bases). Germline V gene data show CDR1 as SQVTM and CDR2 as ANQGSEA. The CDR3 is 14 residues long. V gave up 6 bases and J gave up 2 bases, with 13 bases separating them. The CDR3 DNA follows: TGCAGCGTGGGTGCAGGGGATACTAATGAAAAACTGTTTTTT. Its translation is CSVGAGDTNEKLFF.

A word on this clone: Additional DNA sequences in this sample encode the identical CDR3. The chain couples TRBV7-9 to TRBJ2-7; D gene unclear. This CDR3 region has 12 residues. Per the germline V gene, CDR1 is SEHNR and CDR2 is FQNEAQ (reference sequence). Trimming pared 5 bases from V and 2 bases from J, leaving 7 bases between. The CDR3 bases are TGTGCCAGCAGCCCGCGCCCCTACGAGCAGTACTTC. Its translation is CASSPRPYEQYF.

The CDR3 DNA reads as TGTGCCAGCACCGCGGGACAGGGCAATCAGCCCCAGCATTTT. This translates into CASTAGQGNQPQHF. The J gene is TRBJ1-5, the V gene TRBV2, with 8 bases fitting TRBD1. Germline-derived CDR1 and CDR2 are SNHLY and FYNNEI. V shed 7 bases and J 2 bases; nucleotides not matched to a gene: 4. CDR3 length: 14 amino acids.

The rearrangement uses TRBV10-1 and TRBJ2-3; TRBD1 aligns across 10 bases. This CDR3 region has 16 residues. Germline V CDR1 and CDR2: WNHNN, SYGVQD (reference sequence). Germline trimming cut 3 bases from V and 2 bases from J; bases unmatched to any gene: 5. This CDR3 reads CASSDSGTGATDTQYF. The CDR3 DNA reads as TGCGCCAGCAGTGATTCCGGGACAGGGGCCACAGATACGCAGTATTTT.

The sample holds one count of this clone. The V and J genes are TRBV7-8 and TRBJ1-1, with TRBD1 as a possible D gene (6 bases). The CDR3 is 14 amino acids. Deletions cut 5 bases from V and 4 bases from J, with 14 bases between. From germline, CDR1 is SGHVS and CDR2 FQNEAQ. The DNA of the CDR3 is TGTGCCAGCAGCCCCTACAGGGTTTCCACTGAAGCTTTCTTT. Its protein product is CASSPYRVSTEAFF. Full variable domain (remainder filled in from reference TRBV7-8 and TRBJ1-1): GAGVSQSPRYKVAKRGQDVALRCDPISGHVSLFWYQQALGQGPEFLTYFQNEAQLDKSGLPSDRFFAERPEGSVSTLKIQRTQQEDSAVYLCASSPYRVSTEAFFGQGTRLTVV.

Only a few counts were recorded for this clone. The rearrangement joins TRBV20-1 to TRBJ1-2, with D unresolved. CDR1 is DFQATT, CDR2 SNEGSKA, per germline (reference sequence). V shed 1 base and J shed 7 bases, with 7 bases lying between them. This CDR3 is built from 11 residues. The CDR3 sequence is CSARGSLGYTF. The CDR3 DNA follows: TGCAGTGCTAGAGGTTCTCTTGGCTACACCTTC.

The V and J genes are TRBV5-1 and TRBJ2-5, with TRBD2 matching 7 bases. This CDR3 is 16 amino acids long. With 4 bases clipped from V and 0 bases from J, the junction kept 9 bases outside the gene matches. The germline V gene encodes CDR1 SGHRS and CDR2 YFSETQ. The CDR3 spells CASSATGTINQETQYF. The CDR3 DNA is TGCGCCAGCAGCGCCACCGGGACTATCAACCAAGAGACCCAGTACTTC.

The rearrangement joins TRBV7-9 to TRBJ1-6; no clear D. Per the germline V gene, CDR1 is SEHNR and CDR2 is FQNEAQ (reference sequence). Trimming removed 0 bases at V and 7 bases at J, with 7 bases between. This CDR3 contains 14 residues. The CDR3 reads CASSLAAANSPLHF. The CDR3 nucleotides read TGTGCCAGCAGCTTAGCGGCGGCCAATTCACCCCTCCACTTT.

This CDR3 reads CATRQGAGIGNQPQHF. CDR3 nucleotides: TGTGCCACCAGACAGGGGGCGGGAATTGGCAATCAGCCCCAGCATTTT. The gene calls are TRBV15 and TRBJ1-5; TRBD1 agrees at 9 bases. Germline-derived CDR1 and CDR2 are LNHNV and YYDKDF (reference sequence). J was trimmed by 2 bases and V by 6 bases; bases with no gene match: 8. The CDR3 covers 16 residues. The variable domain in full, completed from reference TRBV15 and TRBJ1-5, reads DAMVIQNPRYQVTQFGKPVTLSCSQTLNHNVMYWYQQKSSQAPKLLFHYYDKDFNNEADTPDNFQSRRPNTSFCFLDIRSPGLGDTAMYLCATRQGAGIGNQPQHFGDGTRLSIL.

The chain joins TRBV5-6 to TRBJ1-1; D remains ambiguous. The V end lost 5 bases, the J end lost 2 bases, and 10 bases lay between the germline ends. The CDR3 runs 13 residues. Germline CDR1 is SGHDT and CDR2 is YYEEEE. CDR3 sequence: CASSLNPNTEAFF. DNA for the CDR3: TGTGCCAGCAGTCTAAACCCAAACACTGAAGCTTTCTTT.

This clone was counted a few times. The rearrangement links TRBV21-1 to TRBJ2-7; the table's D call, TRBD1, was not checked against the DNA. TRBV21-1 is assigned pseudogene status. The CDR3 is 16 residues long. The CDR3 is CASSGVGQITSYEQYF. In DNA, the CDR3 is TGTGCCAGCAGTGGGGTGGGACAGATTACCTCCTACGAGCAGTACTTC.

The chain joins TRBV2 to TRBJ1-5, with D hard to call. V dropped 7 bases and J dropped 6 bases, with 13 bases sitting between them. The CDR3 is 13 amino acids. The V gene's germline CDR1 is SNHLY and CDR2 FYNNEI. CDR3 DNA sequence: TGTGCCAGCACGGAGGGTACGGGTCAGCCCCAGCATTTT. Translated, it gives CASTEGTGQPQHF. Filled out from reference TRBV2 and TRBJ1-5, the complete variable domain reads EPEVTQTPSHQVTQMGQEVILRCVPISNHLYFYWYRQILGQKVEFLVSFYNNEISEKSEIFDDQFSVERPDGSNFTLKIRSTKLEDSAMYFCASTEGTGQPQHFGDGTRLSIL.

The chain has TRBV30 and TRBJ1-2; D is unresolved. This CDR3 comprises 13 residues. V was pared by 0 bases and J by 0 bases, with 5 bases between. Germline loops: CDR1 GTSNPN, CDR2 SVGIG (reference sequence). CDR3 coding DNA: TGTGCCTGGAGTGTGTATACTAACTATGGCTACACCTTC. Protein product: CAWSVYTNYGYTF.

The chain combines TRBV28 with TRBJ1-2, with D possibly being TRBD1 (5 bases). This CDR3 is 14 amino acids long. V was pared by 4 bases and J by 2 bases, with 11 bases between. From germline, CDR1 is MDHEN and CDR2 SYDVKM. The DNA for the CDR3 is TGTGCCAGCAGTTCCCTCCGGGGGAACTATGGCTACACCTTC. Amino acids: CASSSLRGNYGYTF.

The chain uses TRBV18 and TRBJ2-4, with 7 bases fitting TRBD1. Germline CDR1 reads KGHSH; CDR2 reads LQKENI. The CDR3 extends over 16 amino acids. The junction had 4 bases not matched to a gene; V was cut back by 2 bases and J by 0 bases. CDR3 sequence reads: CASSPSTGRAKNIQYF. The DNA of the CDR3 is TGTGCCAGCTCACCATCGACAGGGAGAGCCAAAAACATTCAGTACTTC.

This chain joins TRBV28 and TRBJ2-1; D might be TRBD1 (5 bases). The germline CDR1 and CDR2 sequences are MDHEN and SYDVKM. This CDR3 spans 12 amino acids. Trimming pared 5 bases from V and 12 bases from J, leaving 14 bases between. CDR3 region: CASSDPGSWQFF. The CDR3 region has the DNA TGTGCCAGCAGTGACCCAGGGTCCTGGCAGTTCTTC.

The chain links TRBV15 to TRBJ2-7; TRBD2 matches at 13 bases. The CDR3 covers 17 residues. V was pared by 3 bases and J by 5 bases, with 10 bases of the junction left unmatched. Germline lookup yields CDR1 LNHNV and CDR2 YYDKDF (reference sequence). The CDR3 DNA sequence: TGTGCCACCAGCAGCACCGGACTAGCGGGAGTCTTTGACGAGCAGTACTTC. It codes for CATSSTGLAGVFDEQYF. The entire variable domain, with the rest obtained from reference TRBV15 and TRBJ2-7, is as follows: DAMVIQNPRYQVTQFGKPVTLSCSQTLNHNVMYWYQQKSSQAPKLLFHYYDKDFNNEADTPDNFQSRRPNTSFCFLDIRSPGLGDTAMYLCATSSTGLAGVFDEQYFGPGTRLTVT.

CDR3 sequence: CASSTSDPFGEQFF. The CDR3 nucleotides read TGTGCCAGCAGTACTAGCGACCCTTTCGGTGAGCAGTTCTTC. The rearrangement uses TRBV27 and TRBJ2-1; 7 bases agree with TRBD2. Germline CDR1 MNHEY, CDR2 SMNVEV (reference sequence). This CDR3 is built from 14 residues. The trim removed 5 bases at V and 9 bases at J, leaving 10 bases unmatched.

A word on this clone: A read error may produce the germline difference seen at one junction end. CDR3 in amino acids: CASSLSPGLYSKTGELFF. The CDR3, as DNA: TGTGCCAGCAGCTTGTCCCCCGGTCTCTATTCGAAGACCGGGGAGCTGTTTTTT. This sequence joins TRBV5-5 and TRBJ2-2; D not certain. CDR3 size: 18 residues. CDR1 is SGHKS and CDR2 is YYEKEE in the germline V gene (reference sequence).

The chain combines TRBV3-1 (or the pseudogene TRBV3-2) with TRBJ2-2; the D gene is possibly TRBD1 (6 bases). V shed 4 bases and J shed 2 bases, with 17 bases lying between them. Looked up from germline, CDR1 is LGHDT and CDR2 is YNNKEL (reference sequence). The CDR3 contains 17 residues. CDR3 bases: TGTGCCAGCAGCCTCCCCTCGACAGGATCCAACACCGGGGAGCTGTTTTTT. Encoded protein: CASSLPSTGSNTGELFF.